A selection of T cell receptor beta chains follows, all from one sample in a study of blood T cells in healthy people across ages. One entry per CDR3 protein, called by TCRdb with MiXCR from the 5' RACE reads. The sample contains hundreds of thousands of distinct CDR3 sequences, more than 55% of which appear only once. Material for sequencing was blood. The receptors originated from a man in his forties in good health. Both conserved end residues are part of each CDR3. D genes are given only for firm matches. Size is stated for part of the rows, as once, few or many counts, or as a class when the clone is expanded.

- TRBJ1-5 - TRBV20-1 CSAPRGGSNQPQHF TGCAGTGCTCCCCGGGGGGGTAGCAATCAGCCCCAGCATTTT
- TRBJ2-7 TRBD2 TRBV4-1 CASSQGLAGRGEQYF TGCGCCAGCAGCCAAGGTCTAGCGGGGCGGGGTGAGCAGTACTTC
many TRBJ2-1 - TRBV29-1 CSVDLKGGTYNEQFF TGCAGCGTTGACCTTAAAGGGGGGACCTACAATGAGCAGTTCTTC
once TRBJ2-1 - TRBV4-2 CASSQEAGIYNEQFF TGTGCCAGCAGCCAAGAAGCGGGTATCTACAATGAGCAGTTCTTC
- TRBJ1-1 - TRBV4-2 CASSQDRGNTEAFF TGTGCCAGCAGCCAAGACAGGGGCAACACTGAAGCTTTCTTT
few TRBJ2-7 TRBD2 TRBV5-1 CASSFPSGSSSYEQYF TGCGCCAGCAGTTTTCCTAGCGGGAGTAGCTCCTACGAGCAGTACTTC
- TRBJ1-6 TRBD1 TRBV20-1 CSARPLQGAGSPLHF TGCAGTGCTAGACCCCTCCAGGGGGCAGGATCACCCCTCCACTTT
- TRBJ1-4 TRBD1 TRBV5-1 CASSSARQGPYEKLFF TGCGCCAGCAGCTCGGCCCGACAGGGGCCGTACGAAAAACTGTTTTTT
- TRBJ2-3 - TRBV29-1 CSVDWRGTDTQYF TGCAGCGTTGACTGGCGGGGAACAGATACGCAGTATTTT
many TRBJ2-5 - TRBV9 CASSPRGGETQYF TGTGCCAGCAGCCCCCGGGGCGGGGAGACCCAGTACTTC
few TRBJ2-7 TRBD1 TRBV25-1 CASSELGTGVRYEQYF TGTGCCAGCAGTGAATTGGGGACAGGGGTCCGCTACGAGCAGTACTTT
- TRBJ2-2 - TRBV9 CASSVGGQSHGELFF TGTGCCAGCAGCGTGGGGGGACAGAGCCACGGGGAGCTGTTTTTT
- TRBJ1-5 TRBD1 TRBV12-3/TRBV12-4 CASRRQGGENQPQHF TGTGCCAGCAGACGGCAGGGGGGAGAGAATCAGCCCCAGCATTTT
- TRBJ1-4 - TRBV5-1 CASQEAPEEKLFF TGCGCCAGCCAGGAGGCCCCTGAAGAAAAACTGTTTTTT
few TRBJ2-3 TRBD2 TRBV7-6 CASSTSLAGFSTDTQYF TGTGCCAGCAGCACAAGCCTAGCGGGATTTTCGACAGATACGCAGTATTTT
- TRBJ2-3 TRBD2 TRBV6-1 CASSEIAGNTDTQYF TGTGCCAGCAGTGAGATAGCGGGAAACACAGATACGCAGTATTTT
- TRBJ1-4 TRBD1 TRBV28 CASRTTGGPNEKLFF TGTGCCAGCAGGACAACAGGGGGCCCTAATGAAAAACTGTTTTTT
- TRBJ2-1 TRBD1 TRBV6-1 CASSEFGQGLDEQFF TGTGCCAGCAGTGAATTCGGACAGGGTTTGGATGAGCAGTTCTTC
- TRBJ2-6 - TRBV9 CASSPIPNSGANVLTF TGTGCCAGCAGCCCGATCCCGAACTCTGGGGCCAACGTCCTGACTTTC
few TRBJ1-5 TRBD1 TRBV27 CASSTGVYQPQHF TGTGCCAGCAGTACAGGGGTCTATCAGCCCCAGCATTTT
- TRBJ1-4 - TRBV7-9 CASSLPTSNNEKLFF TGTGCCAGCAGCTTACCGACATCCAACAATGAAAAACTGTTTTTT
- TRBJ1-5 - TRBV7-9 CASSLAPLRGNQPQHF TGTGCCAGCAGCTTAGCCCCCTTAAGGGGCAATCAGCCCCAGCATTTT
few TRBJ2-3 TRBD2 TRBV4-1 CASSQHSGRADTQYF TGCGCCAGCAGCCAACACTCCGGGAGGGCAGATACGCAGTATTTT
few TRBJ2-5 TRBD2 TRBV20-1 CSARGLSSGTWTQYF TGCAGTGCTAGGGGACTCTCTAGCGGTACTTGGACCCAGTACTTC
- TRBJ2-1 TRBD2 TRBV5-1 CASSGTSGILNEQFF TGCGCCAGCAGCGGGACTAGCGGGATCTTGAATGAGCAGTTCTTC
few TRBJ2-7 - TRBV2 CASSASRDYEQYF TGTGCCAGCAGTGCTAGTAGGGACTACGAGCAGTACTTC
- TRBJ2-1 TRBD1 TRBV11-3 CASSRQGSDEDEQFF TGTGCCAGCAGTCGACAGGGGTCGGACGAGGATGAGCAGTTCTTC
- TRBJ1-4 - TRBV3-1 CASSLDSRTEKLFF TGTGCCAGCAGCCTGGACTCGCGGACTGAAAAACTGTTTTTT
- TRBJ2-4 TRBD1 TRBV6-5 CASRGTGKNIQYF TGTGCCAGCAGAGGGACAGGAAAAAACATTCAGTACTTC
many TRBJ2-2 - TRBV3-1 CASSQGREGELFF TGTGCCAGCAGCCAGGGGAGAGAAGGGGAGCTGTTTTTT
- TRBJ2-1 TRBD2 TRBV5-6 CASRTTGLAGGGRNEQFF TGTGCCAGCAGAACCACGGGACTAGCGGGAGGAGGGCGCAATGAGCAGTTCTTC
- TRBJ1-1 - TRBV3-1 CASSQEWTEAFF TGTGCCAGCAGCCAAGAATGGACTGAAGCTTTCTTT
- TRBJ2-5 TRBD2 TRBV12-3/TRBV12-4 CASFHAGTSGNEQYF TGTGCCAGTTTCCACGCCGGGACTAGCGGCAATGAGCAGTACTTC
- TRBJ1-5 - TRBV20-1 CSAWTVLQPQHF TGCAGTGCTTGGACAGTTCTACAGCCCCAGCATTTT
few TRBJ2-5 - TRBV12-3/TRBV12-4 CAEGDPSWTQYF TGTGCCGAGGGGGACCCTTCGTGGACCCAGTACTTC
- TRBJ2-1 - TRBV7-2 CASSRLVSNEQFF TGTGCCAGCAGCCGACTAGTCTCCAATGAGCAGTTCTTC
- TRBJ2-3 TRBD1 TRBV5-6 CASSFSQGARTDTQYF TGTGCCAGCAGCTTCTCACAGGGGGCGAGAACAGATACGCAGTATTTT
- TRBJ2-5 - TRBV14 CASSQLNEQYF TGTGCCAGCAGCCAATTGAATGAGCAGTACTTC
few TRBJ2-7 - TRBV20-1 CSARGRRALYNEQYF TGCAGTGCTAGAGGTAGGAGGGCCTTGTACAATGAGCAGTACTTC
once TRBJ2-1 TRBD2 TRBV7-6 CASSSSLAGLGSYNEQFF TGTGCCAGCAGCTCTTCCTTAGCGGGACTTGGATCCTACAATGAGCAGTTCTTC
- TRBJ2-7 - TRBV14 CASSQDLVPYEQYF TGTGCCAGCAGCCAAGATTTGGTTCCCTACGAGCAGTACTTC
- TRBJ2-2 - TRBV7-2 CASSLVWTGELFF TGTGCCAGCAGCTTAGTATGGACCGGGGAGCTGTTTTTT
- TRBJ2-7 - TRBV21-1 CASSKGTSGKKYEQYF TGTGCCAGCAGCAAAGGGACTAGCGGGAAGAAATACGAGCAGTACTTC
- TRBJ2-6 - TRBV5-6 CASSLAGASSGANVLTF TGTGCCAGCAGCTTGGCAGGGGCCAGCTCTGGGGCCAACGTCCTGACTTTC
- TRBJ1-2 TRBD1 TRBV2 CASSEGQSYGYTF TGTGCCAGCAGTGAGGGACAGAGCTATGGCTACACCTTC
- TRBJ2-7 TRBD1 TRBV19 CASGGTGPSYEQYF TGTGCCAGTGGGGGGACAGGGCCCAGCTACGAGCAGTACTTC
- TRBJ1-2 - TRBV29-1 CSVLPVAISDYGYTF TGCAGCGTCCTACCTGTTGCTATAAGCGACTATGGCTACACCTTC
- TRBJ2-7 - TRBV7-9 CATSGQTYEQYF TGTGCCACATCTGGACAGACCTACGAGCAGTACTTC
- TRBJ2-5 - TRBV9 CASSVGLWDTGYF TGTGCCAGCAGCGTAGGACTTTGGGACACGGGGTACTTC
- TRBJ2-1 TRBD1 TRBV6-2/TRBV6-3 CASTEHGTGNGEQFF TGTGCCAGCACCGAACACGGGACAGGGAATGGTGAGCAGTTCTTC
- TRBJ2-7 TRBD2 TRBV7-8 CASSSQLASGSIVSPYEQYF TGTGCCAGCAGCTCCCAGCTTGCTAGCGGGAGTATAGTGTCCCCCTACGAGCAGTACTTC
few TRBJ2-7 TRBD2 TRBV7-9 CASIGTSGKVNEQYF TGTGCCAGCATAGGGACTAGCGGGAAAGTCAACGAGCAGTACTTC
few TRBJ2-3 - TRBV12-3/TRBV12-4 CASSFDSFSTDTQYF TGTGCCAGCAGTTTCGACAGCTTTAGCACAGATACGCAGTATTTT
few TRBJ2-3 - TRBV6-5 CASKFGQGSTDTQYF TGTGCCAGCAAGTTTGGGCAAGGGTCCACAGATACGCAGTATTTT